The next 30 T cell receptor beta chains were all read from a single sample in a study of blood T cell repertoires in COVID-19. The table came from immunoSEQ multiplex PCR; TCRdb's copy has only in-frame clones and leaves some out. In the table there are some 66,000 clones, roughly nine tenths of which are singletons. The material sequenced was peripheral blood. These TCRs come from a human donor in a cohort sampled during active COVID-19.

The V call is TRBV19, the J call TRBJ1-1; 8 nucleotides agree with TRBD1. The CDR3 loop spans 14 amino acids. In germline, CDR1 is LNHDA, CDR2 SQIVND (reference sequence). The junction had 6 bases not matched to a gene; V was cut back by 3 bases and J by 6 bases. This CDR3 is CASSMDRVDPEAFF. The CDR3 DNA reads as TGTGCCAGTAGTATGGACAGGGTTGATCCTGAAGCTTTCTTT.

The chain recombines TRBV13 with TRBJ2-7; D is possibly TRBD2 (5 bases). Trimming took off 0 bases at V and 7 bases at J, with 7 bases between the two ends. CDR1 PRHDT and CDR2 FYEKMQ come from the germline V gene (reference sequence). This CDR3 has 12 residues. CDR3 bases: TGTGCCAGCAGCTTAGGAGGGAGTGAGCAGTACTTC. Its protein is CASSLGGSEQYF.

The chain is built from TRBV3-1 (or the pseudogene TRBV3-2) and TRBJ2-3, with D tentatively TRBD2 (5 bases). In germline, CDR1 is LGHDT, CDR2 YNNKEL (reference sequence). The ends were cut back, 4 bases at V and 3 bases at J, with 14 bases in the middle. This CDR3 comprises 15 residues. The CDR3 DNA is TGTGCCAGCAGCCTCGCCCCGGACTCAACAGATACGCAGTATTTT. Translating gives CASSLAPDSTDTQYF.

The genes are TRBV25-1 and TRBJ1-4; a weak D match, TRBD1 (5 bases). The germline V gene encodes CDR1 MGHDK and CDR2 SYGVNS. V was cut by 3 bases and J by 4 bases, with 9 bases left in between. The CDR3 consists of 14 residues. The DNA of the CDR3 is TGTGCCAGCAGTGACTGGGGGGATAATGAAAAACTGTTTTTT. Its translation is CASSDWGDNEKLFF.

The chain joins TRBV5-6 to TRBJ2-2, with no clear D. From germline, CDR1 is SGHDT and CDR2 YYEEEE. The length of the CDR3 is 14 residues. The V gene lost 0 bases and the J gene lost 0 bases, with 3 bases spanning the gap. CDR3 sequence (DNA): TGTGCCAGCAGCTTGGACACGAACACCGGGGAGCTGTTTTTT. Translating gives CASSLDTNTGELFF.

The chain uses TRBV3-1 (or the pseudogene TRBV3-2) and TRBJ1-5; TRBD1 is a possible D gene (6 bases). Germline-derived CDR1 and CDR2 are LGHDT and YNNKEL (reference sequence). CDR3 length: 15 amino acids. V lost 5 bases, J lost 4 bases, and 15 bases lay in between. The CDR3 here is CASSDTNRANQPQHF. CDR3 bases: TGTGCCAGCAGCGACACCAACAGGGCTAATCAGCCCCAGCATTTT.

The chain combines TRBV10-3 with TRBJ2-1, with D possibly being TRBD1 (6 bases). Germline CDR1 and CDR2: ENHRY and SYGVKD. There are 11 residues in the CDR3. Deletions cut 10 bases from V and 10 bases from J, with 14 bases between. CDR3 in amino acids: CATAGDLEQFF. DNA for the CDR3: TGTGCCACCGCAGGGGACCTAGAGCAGTTCTTC.

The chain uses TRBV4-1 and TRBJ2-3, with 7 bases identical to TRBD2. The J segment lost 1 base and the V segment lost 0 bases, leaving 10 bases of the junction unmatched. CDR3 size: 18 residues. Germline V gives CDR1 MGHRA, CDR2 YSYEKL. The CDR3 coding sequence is TGCGCCAGCAGCCAAGATTGGCGGGCTAGCGGTGGCACAGATACGCAGTATTTT. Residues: CASSQDWRASGGTDTQYF.

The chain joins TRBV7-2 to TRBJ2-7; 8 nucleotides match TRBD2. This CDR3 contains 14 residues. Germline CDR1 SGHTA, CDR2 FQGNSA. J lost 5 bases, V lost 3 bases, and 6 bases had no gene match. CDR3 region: CASSFDGRANEQYF. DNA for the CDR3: TGTGCCAGCAGCTTTGACGGGAGGGCCAACGAGCAGTACTTC.

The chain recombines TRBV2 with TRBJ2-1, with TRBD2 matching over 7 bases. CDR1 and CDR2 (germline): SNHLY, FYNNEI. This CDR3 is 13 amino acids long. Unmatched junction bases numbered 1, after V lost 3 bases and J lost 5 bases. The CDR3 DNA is TGTGCCAGCAGTGAGGGACTAAACAATGAGCAGTTCTTC. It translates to CASSEGLNNEQFF.

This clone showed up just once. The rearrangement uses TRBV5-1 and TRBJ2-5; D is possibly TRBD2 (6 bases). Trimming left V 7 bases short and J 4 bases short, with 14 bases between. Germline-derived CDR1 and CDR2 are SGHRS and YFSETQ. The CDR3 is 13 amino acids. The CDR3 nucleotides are TGCGCCAGCGGCGGGACTCCACGAGAGACCCAGTACTTC. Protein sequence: CASGGTPRETQYF.

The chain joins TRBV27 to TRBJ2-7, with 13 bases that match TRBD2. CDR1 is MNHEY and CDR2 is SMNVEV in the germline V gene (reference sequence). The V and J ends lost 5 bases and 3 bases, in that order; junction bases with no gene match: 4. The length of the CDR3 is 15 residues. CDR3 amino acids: CASSPRTSGGYEQYF. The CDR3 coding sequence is TGTGCCAGCAGTCCAAGGACTAGCGGGGGCTACGAGCAGTACTTC.

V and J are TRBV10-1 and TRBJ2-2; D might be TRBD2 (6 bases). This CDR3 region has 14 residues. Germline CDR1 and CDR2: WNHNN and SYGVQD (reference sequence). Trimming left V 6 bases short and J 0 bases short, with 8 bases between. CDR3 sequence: CASRLAPNTGELFF. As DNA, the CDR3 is TGCGCCAGCAGACTAGCACCGAACACCGGGGAGCTGTTTTTT.

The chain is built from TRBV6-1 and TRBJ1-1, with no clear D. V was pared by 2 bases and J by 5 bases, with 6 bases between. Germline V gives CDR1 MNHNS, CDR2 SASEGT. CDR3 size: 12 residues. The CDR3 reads CASSEQATEAFF. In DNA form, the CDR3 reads TGTGCCAGCAGTGAACAAGCTACTGAAGCTTTCTTT.

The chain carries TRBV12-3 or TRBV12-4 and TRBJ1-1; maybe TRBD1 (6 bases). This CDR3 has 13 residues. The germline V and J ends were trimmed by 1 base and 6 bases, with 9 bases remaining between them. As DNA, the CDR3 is TGTGCCAGCAGTTTAGTCCGACAGGCTGAAGCTTTCTTT. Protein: CASSLVRQAEAFF.

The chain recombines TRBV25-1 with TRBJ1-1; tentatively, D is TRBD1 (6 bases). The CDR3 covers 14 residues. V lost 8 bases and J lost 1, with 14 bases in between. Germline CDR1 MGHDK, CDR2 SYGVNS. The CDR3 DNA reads TGTGCCAGCTCCCGACAGGAATCGAACACTGAAGCTTTCTTT. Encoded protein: CASSRQESNTEAFF.

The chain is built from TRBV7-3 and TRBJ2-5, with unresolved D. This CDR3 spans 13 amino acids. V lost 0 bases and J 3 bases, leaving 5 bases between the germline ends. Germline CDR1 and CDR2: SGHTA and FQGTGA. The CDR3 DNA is TGTGCCAGCAGCTTAACGGCGGAAGAGACCCAGTACTTC. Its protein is CASSLTAEETQYF.

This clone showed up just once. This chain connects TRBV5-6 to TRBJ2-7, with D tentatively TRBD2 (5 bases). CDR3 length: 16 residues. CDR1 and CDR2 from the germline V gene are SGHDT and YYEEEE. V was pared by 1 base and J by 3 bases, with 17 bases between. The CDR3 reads CASSLRAGPAGYEQYF. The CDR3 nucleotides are TGTGCCAGCAGCTTGAGGGCTGGTCCGGCGGGCTACGAGCAGTACTTC.

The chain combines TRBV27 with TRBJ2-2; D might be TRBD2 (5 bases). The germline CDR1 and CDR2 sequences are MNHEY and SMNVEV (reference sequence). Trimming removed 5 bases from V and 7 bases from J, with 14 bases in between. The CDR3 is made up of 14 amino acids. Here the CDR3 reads CASSRERINGELFF. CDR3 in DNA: TGTGCCAGCAGTAGGGAGAGGATAAACGGGGAGCTGTTTTTT.

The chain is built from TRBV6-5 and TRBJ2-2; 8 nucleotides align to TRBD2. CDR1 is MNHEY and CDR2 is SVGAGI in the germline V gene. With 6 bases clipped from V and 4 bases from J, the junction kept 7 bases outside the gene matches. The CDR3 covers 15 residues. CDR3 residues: CASRPGGASTGELFF. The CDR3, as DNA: TGTGCCAGCAGACCCGGGGGGGCGAGCACCGGGGAGCTGTTTTTT.

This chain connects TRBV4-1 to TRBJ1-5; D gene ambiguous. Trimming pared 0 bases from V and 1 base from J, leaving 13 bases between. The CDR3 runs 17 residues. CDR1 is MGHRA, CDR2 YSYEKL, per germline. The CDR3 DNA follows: TGCGCCAGCAGCCAAGAGGGCACCGTCCGGAGCAATCAGCCCCAGCATTTT. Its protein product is CASSQEGTVRSNQPQHF.

The chain's CDR3 is CASTKAGVETQYF. The CDR3 DNA is TGTGCCAGCACCAAAGCGGGAGTGGAGACCCAGTACTTC. The chain employs TRBV7-9 and TRBJ2-5, with 8 bases identical to TRBD2. Trimming at V came to 7 bases and at J to 5 bases, leaving 6 bases not matched to a gene. There are 13 residues in the CDR3. Germline loops: CDR1 SEHNR, CDR2 FQNEAQ (reference sequence).

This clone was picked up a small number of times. The CDR3 DNA reads as TGTGCCAGCAGTGAAGGGACAGCTAGCACAGATACGCAGTATTTT. Its translation is CASSEGTASTDTQYF. The gene calls are TRBV2 and TRBJ2-3; D is perhaps TRBD1 (6 bases). The germline gives CDR1 SNHLY, CDR2 FYNNEI. Deletions cut 1 base from V and 0 bases from J, with 8 bases between. The CDR3 has 15 residues.

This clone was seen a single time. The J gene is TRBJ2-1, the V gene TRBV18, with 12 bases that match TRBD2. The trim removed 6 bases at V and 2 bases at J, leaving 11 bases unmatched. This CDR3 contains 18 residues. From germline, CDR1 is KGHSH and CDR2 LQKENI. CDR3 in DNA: TGTGCCAGCTCCACTCTAGCGGGGGGGCCGGGGGCCTACAATGAGCAGTTCTTC. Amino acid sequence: CASSTLAGGPGAYNEQFF.

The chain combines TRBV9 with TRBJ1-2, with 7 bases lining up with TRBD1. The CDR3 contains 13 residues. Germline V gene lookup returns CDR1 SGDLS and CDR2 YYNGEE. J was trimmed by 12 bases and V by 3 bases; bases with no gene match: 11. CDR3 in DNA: TGTGCCAGCAGCGCCCTGACTCAGGGGGAGGACACCTTC. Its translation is CASSALTQGEDTF.

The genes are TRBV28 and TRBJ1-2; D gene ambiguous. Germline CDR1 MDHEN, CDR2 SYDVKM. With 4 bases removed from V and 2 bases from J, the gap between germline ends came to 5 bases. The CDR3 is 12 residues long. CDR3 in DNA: TGTGCCAGCAGTTCCTCGAACTATGGCTACACCTTC. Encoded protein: CASSSSNYGYTF.

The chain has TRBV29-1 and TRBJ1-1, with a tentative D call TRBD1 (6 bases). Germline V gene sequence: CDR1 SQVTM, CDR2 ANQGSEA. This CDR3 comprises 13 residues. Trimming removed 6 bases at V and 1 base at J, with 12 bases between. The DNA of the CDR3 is TGCAGCGTAGAGGACAGTCCGAACACTGAAGCTTTCTTT. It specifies CSVEDSPNTEAFF.

Written as DNA, the CDR3 is TGTGCCAGTGGAAGACTTAACTATGGCTACACCTTC. Protein: CASGRLNYGYTF. The chain recombines TRBV2 with TRBJ1-2; no definite D call. The CDR3 is made up of 12 amino acids. Trimming removed 9 bases from V and 1 base from J, with 9 bases in between. CDR1 is SNHLY and CDR2 is FYNNEI in the germline V gene. The complete variable domain, with remaining parts taken from reference TRBV2 and TRBJ1-2, reads EPEVTQTPSHQVTQMGQEVILRCVPISNHLYFYWYRQILGQKVEFLVSFYNNEISEKSEIFDDQFSVERPDGSNFTLKIRSTKLEDSAMYFCASGRLNYGYTFGSGTRLTVV.

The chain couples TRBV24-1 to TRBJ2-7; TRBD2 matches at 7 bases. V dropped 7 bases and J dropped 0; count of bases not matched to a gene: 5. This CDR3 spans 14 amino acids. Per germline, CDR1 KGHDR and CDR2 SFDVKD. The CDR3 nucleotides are TGTGCCACCAGGCTGCGGGGGTACTCCTACGAGCAGTACTTC. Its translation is CATRLRGYSYEQYF.

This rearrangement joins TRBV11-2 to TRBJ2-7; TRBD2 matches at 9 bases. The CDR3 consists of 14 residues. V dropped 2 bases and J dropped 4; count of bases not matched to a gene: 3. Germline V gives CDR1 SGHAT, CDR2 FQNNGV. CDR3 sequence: CASSLSSGRYEQYF. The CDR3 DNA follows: TGTGCCAGCAGCTTATCCAGCGGGAGGTACGAGCAGTACTTC.